What follows are 5 T cell receptor beta chains derived from one specimen sequenced in a study of response to subunit inactivated influenza vaccine. TCRdb re-called the RT-PCR reads with MiXCR, one entry per CDR3 protein. There are 650,000 to 800,000 distinct CDR3 sequences in the sample; approximately 13% occur only once, and approximately 6.5% lies in the top ten. The sequenced sample was PBMCs from blood, obtained 14 to 15 days before vaccination. All receptors derive from a man aged 50 to 59 who received an inactivated influenza vaccine.

This clonotype was seen once. V gene TRBV15 combines with J gene TRBJ2-1; 13 nucleotides line up with TRBD2. The germline gives CDR1 LNHNV, CDR2 YYDKDF (reference sequence). V lost 6 bases to trimming and J lost 9 bases; unmatched junction nucleotides: 14. The CDR3 has 17 residues. The DNA for the CDR3 is TGTGCCACCAGAATTGGGACTAGCGGGGCGTTTGGGGGTGAGCAGTTCTTC. Translating gives CATRIGTSGAFGGEQFF.

As to this clonotype: The junction does not match germline at one end; this may be a read error. The chain links TRBV20-1 to TRBJ2-3; 7 bases match TRBD2. The CDR3 spans 15 residues. The V gene's germline CDR1 is DFQATT and CDR2 SNEGSKA (reference sequence). CDR3: CCARDLTSVPDTQYF. Here the CDR3 DNA reads TGCTGTGCTAGAGATCTAACTAGCGTCCCAGATACGCAGTATTTT.

This clonotype has just a few counts. The chain carries TRBV10-3 and TRBJ2-1; 11 nucleotides line up with TRBD2. The J segment lost 8 bases and the V segment lost 6 bases, leaving 6 bases of the junction unmatched. This CDR3 comprises 14 residues. Germline CDR1 and CDR2: ENHRY and SYGVKD. For the CDR3, the DNA is TGTGCCATCAGAACTAGCGGGGGTAGGGATGAGCAGTTCTTC. It is translated as CAIRTSGGRDEQFF.

A few counts support this clonotype. V and J are TRBV2 and TRBJ2-1, with 10 bases lining up with TRBD2. Looked up from germline, CDR1 is SNHLY and CDR2 is FYNNEI. The V gene end was trimmed by 6 bases and the J gene end by 4 bases; junction bases not matched to a gene: 6. CDR3 length: 15 amino acids. The CDR3 loop reads CASRVTSGAYNEQFF. In DNA form, the CDR3 reads TGTGCCAGCAGAGTAACTAGCGGGGCATACAATGAGCAGTTCTTC.

The J gene is TRBJ2-4, the V gene TRBV6-2 or TRBV6-3; tentatively, D is TRBD1 or TRBD2 (5 bases each). The germline V gene encodes CDR1 MNHEY and CDR2 SVGEGT. CDR3 size: 14 residues. Trimming stripped 0 bases from V and 8 bases from J, with 11 bases between. CDR3 bases: TGTGCCAGCAGTTACTCTTCGGGGCGAGACATTCAGTACTTC. Protein product: CASSYSSGRDIQYF.